This TCR beta chain was profiled in a study of CD8 T cells in Susac syndrome. General study points: It was acknowledged in the study that its TCR sequencing and HLA analysis involved a relatively small number of individuals.

A quantity of about 0.5 to 1 ug RNA underwent reverse transcription using random hexamers. Amplification of TCR beta CDR3 by immunoSEQ multiplex PCR spanned 54 Vbeta and 13 Jbeta. In TCRdb, the immunoSEQ multiplex PCR reads were re-called with MiXCR into one record per CDR3 protein. Among 100,000 to 150,000 distinct CDR3 sequences, roughly 80% were seen once, and the ten largest hold roughly 0.5%. Blood CD8+ and CD4+ T cells underwent high-throughput TCR beta sequencing. Relapsing-remitting disease, either stable or active, was present in the multiple sclerosis controls, who were treatment-naive patients. From germline, CDR1 is LNHDA and CDR2 SQIVND (reference sequence). The CDR3 sequence is 14 residues long. V lost 4 bases, J lost 6 bases, and 15 bases lay in between. A remark on this clonotype: Its matching antigen is unknown.

The chain recombines TRBV19 with TRBJ1-1, with a tentative D call TRBD1 (5 bases). The material sequenced was CD8+ T cells from PBMCs. The TCR was taken from a human donor with multiple sclerosis. CDR3 amino acids: CASSTSGMLAEAFF. CDR3 sequence (DNA): TGTGCCAGTAGTACCTCAGGGATGCTGGCTGAAGCTTTCTTT.